This T cell receptor beta chain was identified in a study of blood T cell repertoires in COVID-19. Germline loops: CDR1 KGHSH, CDR2 LQKENI. The CDR3 length is 18 residues. V lost 2 bases and J lost 3; bases outside the gene matches: 11. The method was immunoSEQ multiplex PCR; TCRdb's version includes in-frame clones alone and lacks a portion of them. The sample lists roughly 42,000 clones; approximately 81% were seen once. This sequence joins TRBV18 and TRBJ2-1; 9 nucleotides line up with TRBD2. The sequence derives from a woman between 65 and 79 years old in a cohort sampled during active COVID-19. The sample consisted of peripheral blood. The CDR3 reads CASSPTQYRAGGYNEQFF. As DNA, the CDR3 is TGTGCCAGCTCACCAACTCAATACCGAGCGGGGGGCTACAATGAGCAGTTCTTC.